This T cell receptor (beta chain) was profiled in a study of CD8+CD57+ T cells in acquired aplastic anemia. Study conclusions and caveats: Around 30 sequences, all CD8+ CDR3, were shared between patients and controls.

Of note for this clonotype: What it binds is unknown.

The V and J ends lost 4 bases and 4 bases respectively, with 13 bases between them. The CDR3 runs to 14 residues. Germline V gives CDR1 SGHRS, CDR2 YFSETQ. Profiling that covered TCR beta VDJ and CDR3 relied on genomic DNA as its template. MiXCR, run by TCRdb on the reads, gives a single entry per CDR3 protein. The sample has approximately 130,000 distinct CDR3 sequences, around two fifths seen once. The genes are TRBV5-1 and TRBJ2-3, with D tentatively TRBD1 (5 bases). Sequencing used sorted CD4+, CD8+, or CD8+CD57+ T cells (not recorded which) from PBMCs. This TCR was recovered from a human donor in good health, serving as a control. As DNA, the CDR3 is TGCGCCAGCAGCGGCCCCGTAGGGGCAGATACGCAGTATTTT. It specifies CASSGPVGADTQYF.